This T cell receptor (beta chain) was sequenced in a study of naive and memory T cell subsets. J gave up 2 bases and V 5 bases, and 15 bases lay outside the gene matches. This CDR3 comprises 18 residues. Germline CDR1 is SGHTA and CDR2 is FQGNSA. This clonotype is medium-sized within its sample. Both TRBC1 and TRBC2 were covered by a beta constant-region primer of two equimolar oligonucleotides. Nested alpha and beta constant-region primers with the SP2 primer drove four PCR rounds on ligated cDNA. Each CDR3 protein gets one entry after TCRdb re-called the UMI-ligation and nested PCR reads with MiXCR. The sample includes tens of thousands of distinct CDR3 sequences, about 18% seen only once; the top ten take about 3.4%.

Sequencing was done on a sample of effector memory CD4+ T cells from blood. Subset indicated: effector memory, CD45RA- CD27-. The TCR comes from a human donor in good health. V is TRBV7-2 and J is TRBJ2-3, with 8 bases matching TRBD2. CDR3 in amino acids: CASSPKFGAGGHTDTQYF. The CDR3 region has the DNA TGTGCCAGCAGCCCGAAATTTGGGGCGGGAGGCCACACAGATACGCAGTATTTT. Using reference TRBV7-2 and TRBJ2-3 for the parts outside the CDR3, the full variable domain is GAGVSQSPSNKVTEKGKDVELRCDPISGHTALYWYRQSLGQGLEFLIYFQGNSAPDKSGLPSDRFSAERTGGSVSTLTIQRTQQEDSAVYLCASSPKFGAGGHTDTQYFGPGTRLTVL.